This TCR beta chain derives from a study of T-cell memory formation after mild COVID-19. Each CDR3 protein gets one entry after TCRdb re-called the 5' RACE reads with MiXCR. Counted here are over 10,000 distinct CDR3 sequences, around 11% occurring once; the ten biggest clones make up around half. The CDR3 is 13 amino acids. V lost 3 bases and J lost 2, with 7 bases in between. Germline-derived CDR1 and CDR2 are SGHTA and FQGNSA. The material sequenced was PBMCs or a T cell subset sorted from them (not recorded which). The sequence came from an adult woman who had mild COVID-19 (a few samples of this study predate the infection). Cell type and time point are not known. This chain connects TRBV7-2 to TRBJ1-1, with D hard to call. CDR3 loop: CASSLWGNTEAFF. The CDR3 coding sequence is TGTGCCAGCAGCTTGTGGGGAAACACTGAAGCTTTCTTT.